Reported below is one T cell receptor (beta chain). Its antigen is unidentified. TCRdb's copy holds only in-frame clones and misses some; the assay was immunoSEQ multiplex PCR. This table has approximately 110,000 clones, about 88% appearing once. The data originate from a study of T cell responses to AZD1222 COVID-19 vaccine. Study-wide results and limits: The number of AZD1222 recipients seropositive at baseline was only five or six. Clonal diversity was possibly underestimated; the donors were predominantly white British and more often female. Repertoires in all cases were sampled only once the peak T cell response had passed.

V lost 0 bases to trimming and J lost 1 base, with 10 bases between them. Germline V gives CDR1 KGHSH, CDR2 LQKENI. The CDR3 is 16 residues long. The J gene is TRBJ2-1, the V gene TRBV18; no definite D call. This clonotype was obtained from an adult in good health. The specimen comprised peripheral blood, sampled on day 0 of AZD1222 vaccination. The CDR3 spells CASSPPGAYSYNEQFF. The CDR3 nucleotides are TGTGCCAGCTCACCACCGGGCGCTTATTCCTACAATGAGCAGTTCTTC.